This note documents a single T cell receptor beta chain sequence. Antigen: not known. This sample was included in a study of T cells in Graves' hyperthyroidism and ophthalmopathy. About the research overall: Initial diagnosis, before any treatment, was when peripheral blood was collected. Study outcomes and limitations: Median prediction lead before ophthalmopathy onset was around seven months with the model.

Template material for amplifying TCR beta CDR3 regions consisted of RNA transcripts. RT-PCR in the first round (using the HTBI primer set) targeted the TCR CDR3. TCRdb ran MiXCR on the multiplex PCR reads and lists one entry per CDR3 protein. Among nearly 750,000 distinct CDR3 sequences listed, around a third were seen once. CDR3 length equals 15 residues. CDR1 and CDR2 (germline): MGHRA, YSYEKL. V lost 2 bases to trimming and J lost 5 bases; unmatched junction nucleotides: 3. The chain joins TRBV4-1 to TRBJ1-6; 7 bases line up with TRBD1. Material for sequencing was blood. This TCR derives from a woman in her thirties or forties with Graves' hyperthyroidism. The CDR3, as DNA: TGCGCCAGCAGCCAATCGGGACAGAATAATTCACCCCTCCACTTT. This codes for CASSQSGQNNSPLHF.